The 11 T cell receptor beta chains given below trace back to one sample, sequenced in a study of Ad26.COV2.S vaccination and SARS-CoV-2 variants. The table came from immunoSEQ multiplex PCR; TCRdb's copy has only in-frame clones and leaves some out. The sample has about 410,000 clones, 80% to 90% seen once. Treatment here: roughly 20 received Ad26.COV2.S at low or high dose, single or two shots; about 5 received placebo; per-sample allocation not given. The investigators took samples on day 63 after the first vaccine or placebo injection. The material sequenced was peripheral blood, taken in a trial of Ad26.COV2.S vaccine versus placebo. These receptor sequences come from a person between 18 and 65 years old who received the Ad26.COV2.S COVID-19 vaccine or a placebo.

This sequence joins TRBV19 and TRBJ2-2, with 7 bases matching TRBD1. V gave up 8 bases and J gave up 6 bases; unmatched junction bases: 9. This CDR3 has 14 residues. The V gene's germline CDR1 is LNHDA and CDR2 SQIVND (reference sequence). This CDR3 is CASDSGDRAGELFF. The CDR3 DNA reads TGTGCCAGTGACTCGGGCGACAGGGCCGGGGAGCTGTTTTTT. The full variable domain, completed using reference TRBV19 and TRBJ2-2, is DGGITQSPKYLFRKEGQNVTLSCEQNLNHDAMYWYRQDPGQGLRLIYYSQIVNDFQKGDIAEGYSVSREKKESFPLTVTSAQKNPTAFYLCASDSGDRAGELFFGEGSRLTVL.

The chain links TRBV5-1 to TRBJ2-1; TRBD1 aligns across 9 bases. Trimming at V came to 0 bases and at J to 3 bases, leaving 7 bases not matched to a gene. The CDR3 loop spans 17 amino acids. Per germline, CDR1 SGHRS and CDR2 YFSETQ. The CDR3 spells CASSLAPGQGIYNEQFF. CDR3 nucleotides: TGCGCCAGCAGCTTGGCCCCGGGACAGGGAATCTACAATGAGCAGTTCTTC.

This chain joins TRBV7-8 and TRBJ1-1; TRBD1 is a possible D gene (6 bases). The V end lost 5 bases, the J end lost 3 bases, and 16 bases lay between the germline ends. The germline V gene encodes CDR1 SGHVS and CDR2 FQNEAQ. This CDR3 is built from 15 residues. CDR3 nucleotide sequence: TGTGCCAGCAGCCCAAAGGGACACAGGGACACTGAAGCTTTCTTT. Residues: CASSPKGHRDTEAFF.

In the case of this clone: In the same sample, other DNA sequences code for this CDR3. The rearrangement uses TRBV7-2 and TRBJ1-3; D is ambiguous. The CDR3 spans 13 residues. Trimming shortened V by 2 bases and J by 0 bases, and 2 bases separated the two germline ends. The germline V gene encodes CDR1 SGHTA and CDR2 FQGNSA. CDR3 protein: CASSLSSGNTIYF. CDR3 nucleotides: TGTGCCAGCAGCTTAAGCTCTGGAAACACCATATATTTT.

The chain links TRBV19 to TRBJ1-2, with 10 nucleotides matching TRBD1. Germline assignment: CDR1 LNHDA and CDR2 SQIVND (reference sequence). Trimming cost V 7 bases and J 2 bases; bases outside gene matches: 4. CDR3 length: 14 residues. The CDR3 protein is CASTRTGGNYGYTF. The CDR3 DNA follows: TGTGCCAGTACCCGGACAGGGGGAAACTATGGCTACACCTTC.

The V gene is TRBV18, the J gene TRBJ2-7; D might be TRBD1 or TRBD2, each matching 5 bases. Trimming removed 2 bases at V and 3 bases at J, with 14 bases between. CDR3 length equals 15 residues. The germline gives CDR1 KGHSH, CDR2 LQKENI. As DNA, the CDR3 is TGTGCCAGCTCACCAGATAAGGGGACCAACTACGAGCAGTACTTC. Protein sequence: CASSPDKGTNYEQYF. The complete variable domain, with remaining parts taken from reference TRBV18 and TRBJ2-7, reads NAGVMQNPRHLVRRRGQEARLRCSPMKGHSHVYWYRQLPEEGLKFMVYLQKENIIDESGMPKERFSAEFPKEGPSILRIQQVVRGDSAAYFCASSPDKGTNYEQYFGPGTRLTVT.

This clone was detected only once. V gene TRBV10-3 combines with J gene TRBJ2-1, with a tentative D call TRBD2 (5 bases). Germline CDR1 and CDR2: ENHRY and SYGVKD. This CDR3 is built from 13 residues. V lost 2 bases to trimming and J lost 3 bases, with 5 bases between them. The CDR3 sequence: CAISERGYNEQFF. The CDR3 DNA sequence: TGTGCCATCAGTGAGCGGGGCTACAATGAGCAGTTCTTC.

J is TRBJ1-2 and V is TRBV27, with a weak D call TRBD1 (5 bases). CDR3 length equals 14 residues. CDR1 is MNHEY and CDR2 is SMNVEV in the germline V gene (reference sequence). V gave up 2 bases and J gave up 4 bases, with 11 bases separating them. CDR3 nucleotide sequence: TGTGCCAGCAGTTTAGGGGCGGGGCTCTATGGCTACACCTTC. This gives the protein CASSLGAGLYGYTF.

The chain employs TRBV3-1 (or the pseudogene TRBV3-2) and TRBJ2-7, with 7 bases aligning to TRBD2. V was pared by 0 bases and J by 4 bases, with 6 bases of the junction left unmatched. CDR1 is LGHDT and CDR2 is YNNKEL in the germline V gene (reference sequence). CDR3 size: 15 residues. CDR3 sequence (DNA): TGTGCCAGCAGCCAAGACGGGCGGGGGATATACGAGCAGTACTTC. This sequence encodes CASSQDGRGIYEQYF.

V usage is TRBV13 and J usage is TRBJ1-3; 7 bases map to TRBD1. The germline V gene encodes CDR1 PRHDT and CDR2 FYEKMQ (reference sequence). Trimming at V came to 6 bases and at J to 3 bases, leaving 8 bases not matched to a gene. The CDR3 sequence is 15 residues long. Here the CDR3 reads CASSYRTGVGNTIYF. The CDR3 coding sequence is TGTGCCAGCAGTTACCGCACAGGGGTTGGAAACACCATATATTTT. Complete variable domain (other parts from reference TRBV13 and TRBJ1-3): AAGVIQSPRHLIKEKRETATLKCYPIPRHDTVYWYQQGPGQDPQFLISFYEKMQSDKGSIPDRFSAQQFSDYHSELNMSSLELGDSALYFCASSYRTGVGNTIYFGEGSWLTVV.

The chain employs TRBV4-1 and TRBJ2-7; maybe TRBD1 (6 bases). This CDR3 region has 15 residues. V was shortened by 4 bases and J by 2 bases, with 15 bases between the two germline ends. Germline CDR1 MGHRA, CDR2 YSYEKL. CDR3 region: CASSPNEQGTYEQYF. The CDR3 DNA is TGCGCCAGCAGCCCTAACGAACAGGGAACCTACGAGCAGTACTTC.